This note documents a single TCR beta chain sequence. The assay was immunoSEQ multiplex PCR, and TCRdb's table has in-frame clones only and misses some. Among over 90,000 clones, 85% to 95% were seen once, and the ten largest hold almost 1%. This specimen belongs to a study of T cell changes during pregnancy in multiple sclerosis. The V and J ends lost 4 bases and 7 bases, in that order; junction bases with no gene match: 7. This CDR3 is 16 amino acids long. In germline, CDR1 is MNHEY, CDR2 SVGAGI. The chain employs TRBV6-5 and TRBJ2-5; 15 bases agree with TRBD2. The receptor was derived from a female donor with multiple sclerosis, enrolled in a pregnancy study. The starting material was peripheral blood, obtained after pregnancy. CDR3 sequence reads: CASSWGLAGGFVTQYF. Written as DNA, the CDR3 is TGTGCCAGCAGTTGGGGACTAGCGGGAGGCTTCGTGACCCAGTACTTC.